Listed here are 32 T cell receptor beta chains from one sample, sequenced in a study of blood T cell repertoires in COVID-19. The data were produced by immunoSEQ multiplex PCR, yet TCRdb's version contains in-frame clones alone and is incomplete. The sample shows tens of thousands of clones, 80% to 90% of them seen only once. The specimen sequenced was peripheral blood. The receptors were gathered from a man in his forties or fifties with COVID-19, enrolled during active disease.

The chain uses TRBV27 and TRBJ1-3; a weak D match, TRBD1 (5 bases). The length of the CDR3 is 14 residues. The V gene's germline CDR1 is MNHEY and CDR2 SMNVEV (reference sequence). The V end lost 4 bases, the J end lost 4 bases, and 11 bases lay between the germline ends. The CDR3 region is CASSSLGGGNTIYF. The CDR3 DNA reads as TGTGCCAGCAGTTCTTTGGGGGGAGGAAACACCATATATTTT.

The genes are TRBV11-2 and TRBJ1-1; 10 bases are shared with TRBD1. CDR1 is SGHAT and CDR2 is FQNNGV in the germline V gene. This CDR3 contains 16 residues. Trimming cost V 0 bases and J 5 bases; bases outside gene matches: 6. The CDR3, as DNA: TGTGCCAGCAGCTTAGAGGGGGGACAGGGGTGGACTGAAGCTTTCTTT. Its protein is CASSLEGGQGWTEAFF.

The CDR3 region is CASSSLGEAVRLAGTKETQYF. CDR3 DNA: TGTGCCAGCAGCTCCCTCGGGGAGGCGGTGAGACTAGCGGGTACCAAAGAGACCCAGTACTTC. The chain links TRBV7-3 to TRBJ2-5; TRBD2 matches at 10 bases. Per the germline V gene, CDR1 is SGHTA and CDR2 is FQGTGA. The CDR3 consists of 21 residues. V trimming: 4 bases; J trimming: 3 bases; junction bases outside the gene matches: 23.

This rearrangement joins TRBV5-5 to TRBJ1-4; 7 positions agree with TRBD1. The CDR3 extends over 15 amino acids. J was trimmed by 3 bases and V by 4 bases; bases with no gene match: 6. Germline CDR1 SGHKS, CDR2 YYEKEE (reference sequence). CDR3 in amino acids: CASSAGQAANEKLFF. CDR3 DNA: TGTGCCAGCAGCGCCGGACAGGCGGCTAATGAAAAACTGTTTTTT.

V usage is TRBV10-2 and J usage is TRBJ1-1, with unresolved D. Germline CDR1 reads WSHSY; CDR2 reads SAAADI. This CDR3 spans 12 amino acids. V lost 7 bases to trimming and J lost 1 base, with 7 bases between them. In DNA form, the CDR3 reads TGCGCCAGCACTGAAGCGAACACTGAAGCTTTCTTT. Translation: CASTEANTEAFF.

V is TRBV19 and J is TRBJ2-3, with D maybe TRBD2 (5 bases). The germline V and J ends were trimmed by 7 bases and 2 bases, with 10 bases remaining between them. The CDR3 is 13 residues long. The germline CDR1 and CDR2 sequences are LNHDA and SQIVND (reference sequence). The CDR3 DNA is TGTGCCAGTAAGGCGGGTCCCACAGATACGCAGTATTTT. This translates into CASKAGPTDTQYF. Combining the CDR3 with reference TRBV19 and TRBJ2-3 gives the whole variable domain DGGITQSPKYLFRKEGQNVTLSCEQNLNHDAMYWYRQDPGQGLRLIYYSQIVNDFQKGDIAEGYSVSREKKESFPLTVTSAQKNPTAFYLCASKAGPTDTQYFGPGTRLTVL.

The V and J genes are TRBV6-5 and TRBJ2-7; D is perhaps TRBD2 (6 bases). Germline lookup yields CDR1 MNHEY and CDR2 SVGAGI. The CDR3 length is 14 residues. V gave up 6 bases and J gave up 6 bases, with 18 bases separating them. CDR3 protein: CASRVESRGIEQYF. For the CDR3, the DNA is TGTGCCAGCAGGGTAGAATCGCGGGGCATCGAGCAGTACTTC.

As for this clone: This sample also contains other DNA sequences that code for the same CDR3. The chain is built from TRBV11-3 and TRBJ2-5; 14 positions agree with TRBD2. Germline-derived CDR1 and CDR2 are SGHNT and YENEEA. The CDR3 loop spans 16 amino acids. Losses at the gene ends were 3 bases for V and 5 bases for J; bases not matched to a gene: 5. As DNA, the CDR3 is TGTGCCAGCAGCTTGGGACTAGCGGGGGCCCAGGAGACCCAGTACTTC. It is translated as CASSLGLAGAQETQYF.

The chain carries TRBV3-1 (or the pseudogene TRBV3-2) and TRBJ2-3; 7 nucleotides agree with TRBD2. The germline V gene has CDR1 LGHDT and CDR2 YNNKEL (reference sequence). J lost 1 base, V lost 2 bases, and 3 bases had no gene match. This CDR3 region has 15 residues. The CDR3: CASSQLSGGTDTQYF. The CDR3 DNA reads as TGTGCCAGCAGCCAACTGAGCGGGGGCACAGATACGCAGTATTTT.

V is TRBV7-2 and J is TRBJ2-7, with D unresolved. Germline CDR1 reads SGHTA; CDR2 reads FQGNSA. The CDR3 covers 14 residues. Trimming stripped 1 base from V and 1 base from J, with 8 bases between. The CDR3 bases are TGTGCCAGCAGCTTAGATCGTCGTTCCTACGAGCAGTACTTC. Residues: CASSLDRRSYEQYF.

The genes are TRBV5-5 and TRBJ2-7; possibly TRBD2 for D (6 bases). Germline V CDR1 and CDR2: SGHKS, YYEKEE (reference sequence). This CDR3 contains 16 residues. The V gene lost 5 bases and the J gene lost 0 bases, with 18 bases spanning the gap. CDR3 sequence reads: CASSLAGGASSYEQYF. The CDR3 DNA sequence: TGTGCCAGCAGTCTGGCTGGCGGGGCCAGCTCCTACGAGCAGTACTTC.

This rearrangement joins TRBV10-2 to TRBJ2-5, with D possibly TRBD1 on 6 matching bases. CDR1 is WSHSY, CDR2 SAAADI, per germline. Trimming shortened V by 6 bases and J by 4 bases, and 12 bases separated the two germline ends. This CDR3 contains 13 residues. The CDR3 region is CASSLQGGETQYF. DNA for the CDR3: TGCGCCAGCAGCCTACAGGGCGGAGAGACCCAGTACTTC.

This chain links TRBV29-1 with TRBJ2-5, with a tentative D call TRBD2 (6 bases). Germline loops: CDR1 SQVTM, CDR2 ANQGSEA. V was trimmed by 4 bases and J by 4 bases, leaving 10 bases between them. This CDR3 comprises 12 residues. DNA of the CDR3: TGCAGCGTTGGTTGGGGGGTAGAGACCCAGTACTTC. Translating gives CSVGWGVETQYF.

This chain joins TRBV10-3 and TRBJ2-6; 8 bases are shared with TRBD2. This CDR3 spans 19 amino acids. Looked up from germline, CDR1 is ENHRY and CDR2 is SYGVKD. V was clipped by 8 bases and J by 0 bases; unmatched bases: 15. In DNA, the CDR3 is TGTGCCATCGGCAATCCGGGGGGGGCCCGGAACTCTGGGGCCAACGTCCTGACTTTC. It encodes CAIGNPGGARNSGANVLTF.

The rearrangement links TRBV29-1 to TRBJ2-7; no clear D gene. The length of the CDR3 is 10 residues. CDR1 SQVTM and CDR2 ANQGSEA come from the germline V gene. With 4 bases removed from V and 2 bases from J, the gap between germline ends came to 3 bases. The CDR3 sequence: CSVGAYEQYF. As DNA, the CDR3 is TGCAGCGTTGGAGCCTACGAGCAGTACTTC.

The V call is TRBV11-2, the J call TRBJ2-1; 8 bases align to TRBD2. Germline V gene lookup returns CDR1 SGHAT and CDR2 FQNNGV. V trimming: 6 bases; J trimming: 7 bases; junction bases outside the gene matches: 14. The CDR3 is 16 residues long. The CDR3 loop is CASRFGVSGSVNEQFF. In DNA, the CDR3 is TGTGCCAGCAGGTTCGGCGTCAGCGGGAGTGTAAATGAGCAGTTCTTC.

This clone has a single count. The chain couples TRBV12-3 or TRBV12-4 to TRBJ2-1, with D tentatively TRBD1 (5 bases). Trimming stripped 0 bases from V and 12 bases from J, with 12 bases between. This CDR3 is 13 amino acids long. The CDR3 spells CASSLAFRGVQFF. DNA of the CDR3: TGTGCCAGCAGTTTAGCGTTTAGGGGCGTGCAGTTCTTC.

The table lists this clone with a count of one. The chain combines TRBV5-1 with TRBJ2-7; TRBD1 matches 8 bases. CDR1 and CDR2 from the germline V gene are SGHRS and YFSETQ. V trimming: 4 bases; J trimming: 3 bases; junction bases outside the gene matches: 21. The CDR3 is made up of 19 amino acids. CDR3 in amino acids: CASSPYGTGYSQQGYEQYF. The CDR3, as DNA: TGCGCCAGCAGCCCGTATGGGACAGGATACTCGCAACAAGGCTACGAGCAGTACTTC.

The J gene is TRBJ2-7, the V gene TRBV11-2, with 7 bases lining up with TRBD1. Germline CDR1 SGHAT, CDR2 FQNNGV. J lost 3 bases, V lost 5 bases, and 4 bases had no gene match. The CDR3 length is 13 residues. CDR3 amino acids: CASSAPGGYEQYF. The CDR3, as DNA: TGTGCCAGCAGCGCCCCAGGGGGCTACGAGCAGTACTTC.

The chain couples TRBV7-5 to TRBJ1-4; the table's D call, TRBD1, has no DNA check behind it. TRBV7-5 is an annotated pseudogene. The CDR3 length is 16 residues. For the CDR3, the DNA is TGTGTCAGAAGCTTAGCTCCCGGGACAGGTAATGAAAAACTGTTTTTT. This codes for CVRSLAPGTGNEKLFF.

The CDR3 sequence is CASSQDGRGFYGYTF. As DNA, the CDR3 is TGTGCCAGCAGCCAAGATGGAAGGGGTTTCTATGGCTACACCTTC. The rearrangement uses TRBV14 and TRBJ1-2; D perhaps matches TRBD1 (5 bases). Trimming cost V 0 bases and J 4 bases, with 12 bases left between them. This CDR3 comprises 15 residues. The germline V gene has CDR1 SGHDN and CDR2 FVKESK.

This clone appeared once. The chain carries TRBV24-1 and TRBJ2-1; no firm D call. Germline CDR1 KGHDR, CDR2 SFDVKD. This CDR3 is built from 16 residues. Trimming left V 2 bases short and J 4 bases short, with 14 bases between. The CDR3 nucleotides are TGTGCCACCAGTGATTCCCCTGCCCCCGGGTACAATGAGCAGTTCTTC. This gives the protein CATSDSPAPGYNEQFF.

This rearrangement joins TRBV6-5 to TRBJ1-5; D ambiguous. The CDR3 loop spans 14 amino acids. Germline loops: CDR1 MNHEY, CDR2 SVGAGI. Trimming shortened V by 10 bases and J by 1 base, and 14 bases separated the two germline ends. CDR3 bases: TGTGCCACACGCCGATCGGGGAGCAATCAGCCCCAGCATTTT. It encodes CATRRSGSNQPQHF.

Here the CDR3 reads CASRANSGTGNTEAFF. The CDR3 coding sequence is TGCGCCAGCAGGGCCAACTCCGGGACAGGTAACACTGAAGCTTTCTTT. The chain uses TRBV5-1 and TRBJ1-1; 8 bases match TRBD1. CDR1 and CDR2 (germline): SGHRS, YFSETQ. With 5 bases clipped from V and 2 bases from J, the junction kept 11 bases outside the gene matches. The CDR3 is 16 amino acids.

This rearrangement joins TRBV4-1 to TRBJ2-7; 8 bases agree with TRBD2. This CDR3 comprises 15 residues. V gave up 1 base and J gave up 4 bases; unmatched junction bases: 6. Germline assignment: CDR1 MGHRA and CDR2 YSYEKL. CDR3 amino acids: CASSQGSSGIYEQYF. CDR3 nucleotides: TGCGCCAGCAGCCAAGGGAGTAGCGGGATTTACGAGCAGTACTTC.

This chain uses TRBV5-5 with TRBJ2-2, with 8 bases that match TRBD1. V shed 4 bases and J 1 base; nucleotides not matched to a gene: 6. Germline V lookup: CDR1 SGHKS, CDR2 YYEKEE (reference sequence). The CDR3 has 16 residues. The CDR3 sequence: CASSVTGTGNTGELFF. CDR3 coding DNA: TGTGCCAGCAGCGTCACCGGGACAGGGAACACCGGGGAGCTGTTTTTT.

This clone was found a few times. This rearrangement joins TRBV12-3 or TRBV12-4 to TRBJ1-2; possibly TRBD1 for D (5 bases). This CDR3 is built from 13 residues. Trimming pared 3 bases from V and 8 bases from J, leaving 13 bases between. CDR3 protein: CASSFSDSRGYTF. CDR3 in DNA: TGTGCCAGCAGTTTTTCTGACAGCCGGGGCTACACCTTC.

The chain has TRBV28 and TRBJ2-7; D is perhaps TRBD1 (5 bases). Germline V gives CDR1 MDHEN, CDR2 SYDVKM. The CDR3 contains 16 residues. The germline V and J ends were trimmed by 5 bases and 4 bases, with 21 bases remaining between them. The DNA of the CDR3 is TGTGCCAGCAGTCGCATCGGACAATCCCACCCTTACGAGCAGTACTTC. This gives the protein CASSRIGQSHPYEQYF.

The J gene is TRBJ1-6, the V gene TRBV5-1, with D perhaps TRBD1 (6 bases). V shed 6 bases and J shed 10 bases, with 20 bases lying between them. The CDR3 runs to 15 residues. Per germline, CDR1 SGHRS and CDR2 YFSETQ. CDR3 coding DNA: TGCGCCAGCATCAAGAAAGGGGTGAGGGGGTCACCCCTCCACTTT. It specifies CASIKKGVRGSPLHF.

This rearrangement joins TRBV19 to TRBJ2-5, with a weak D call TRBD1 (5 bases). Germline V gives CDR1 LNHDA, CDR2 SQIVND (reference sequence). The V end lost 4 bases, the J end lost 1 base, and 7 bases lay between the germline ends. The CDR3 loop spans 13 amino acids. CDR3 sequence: CASSRTTQETQYF. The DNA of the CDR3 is TGTGCCAGTAGTAGGACAACCCAAGAGACCCAGTACTTC.

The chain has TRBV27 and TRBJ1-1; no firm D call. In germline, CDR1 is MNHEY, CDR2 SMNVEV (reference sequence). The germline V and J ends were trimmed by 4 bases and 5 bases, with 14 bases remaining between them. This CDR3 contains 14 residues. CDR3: CASSWLGGWTEAFF. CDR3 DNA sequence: TGTGCCAGCAGTTGGTTGGGAGGGTGGACTGAAGCTTTCTTT.

CDR3 residues: CASSSHAGLPMTYEQYF. CDR3 sequence (DNA): TGTGCCAGCAGCTCACACGCCGGACTACCAATGACCTACGAGCAGTACTTC. This sequence joins TRBV7-9 and TRBJ2-7; TRBD2 is a possible D gene (6 bases). The germline V gene has CDR1 SEHNR and CDR2 FQNEAQ (reference sequence). V lost 4 bases and J 2 bases, leaving 21 bases between the germline ends. CDR3 length: 17 amino acids.